The T cell receptor (beta chain) described here comes from a study of CD8 T cells in Susac syndrome. TEMRA cells were enriched by FACS, while CD8+ and CD4+ T cells were obtained through a negative isolation that was performed magnetically. The V gene lost 8 bases and the J gene lost 6 bases, with 11 bases spanning the gap. The CDR3 loop spans 11 amino acids. Germline V CDR1 and CDR2: MGHDK, SYGVNS. The RNA, about 0.5 to 1 ug, was put through reverse transcription using random hexamers. TCRdb used MiXCR to reprocess the immunoSEQ multiplex PCR reads, holding one entry per CDR3 protein. There are 140,000 to 150,000 distinct CDR3 sequences in the sample; about 95% occur only once, and over 0.1% lies in the top ten.

The sequencing sample was made of CD4+ T cells from PBMCs. The sequence was obtained from a human donor with multiple sclerosis. V gene TRBV25-1 combines with J gene TRBJ2-7; D call uncertain. The CDR3 nucleotides read TGTGCCAGCTACAGTTTGGGCGAGCAGTACTTC. Protein: CASYSLGEQYF.